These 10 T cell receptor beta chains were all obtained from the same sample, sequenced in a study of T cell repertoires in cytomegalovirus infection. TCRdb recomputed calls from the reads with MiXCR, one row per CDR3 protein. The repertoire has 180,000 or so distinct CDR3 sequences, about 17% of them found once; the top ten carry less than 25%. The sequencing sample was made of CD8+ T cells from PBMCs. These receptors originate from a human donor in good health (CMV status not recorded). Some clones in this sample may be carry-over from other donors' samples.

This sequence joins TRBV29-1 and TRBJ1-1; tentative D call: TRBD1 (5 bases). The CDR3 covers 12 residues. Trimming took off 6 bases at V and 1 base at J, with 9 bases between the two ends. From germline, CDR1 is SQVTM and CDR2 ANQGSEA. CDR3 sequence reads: CSVGHSNTEAFF. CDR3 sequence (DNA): TGCAGCGTAGGACATTCGAACACTGAAGCTTTCTTT.

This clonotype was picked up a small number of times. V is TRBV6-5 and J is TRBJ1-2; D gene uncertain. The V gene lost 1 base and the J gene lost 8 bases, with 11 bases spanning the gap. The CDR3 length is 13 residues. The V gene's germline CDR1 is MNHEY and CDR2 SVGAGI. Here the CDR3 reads CASSYFLQTGYTF. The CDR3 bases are TGTGCCAGCAGTTACTTCCTACAGACCGGCTACACCTTC.

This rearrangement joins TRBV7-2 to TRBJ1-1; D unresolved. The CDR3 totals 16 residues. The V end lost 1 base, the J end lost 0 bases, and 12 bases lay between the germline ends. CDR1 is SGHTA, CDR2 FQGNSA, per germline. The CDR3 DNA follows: TGTGCCAGCAGCTTAGACCCCCCGCAGCTGAACACTGAAGCTTTCTTT. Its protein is CASSLDPPQLNTEAFF.

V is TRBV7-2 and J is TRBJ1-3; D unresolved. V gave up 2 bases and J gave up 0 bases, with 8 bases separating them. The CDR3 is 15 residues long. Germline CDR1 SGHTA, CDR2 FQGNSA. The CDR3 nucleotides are TGTGCCAGCAGCTTAACGTCCTACTCTGGAAACACCATATATTTT. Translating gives CASSLTSYSGNTIYF.

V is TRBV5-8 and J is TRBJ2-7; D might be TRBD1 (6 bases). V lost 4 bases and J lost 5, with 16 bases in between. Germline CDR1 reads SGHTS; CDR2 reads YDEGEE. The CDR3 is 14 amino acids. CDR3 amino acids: CASSRNRAAHEQYF. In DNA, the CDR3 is TGTGCCAGCAGCCGAAACAGGGCTGCACACGAGCAGTACTTC.

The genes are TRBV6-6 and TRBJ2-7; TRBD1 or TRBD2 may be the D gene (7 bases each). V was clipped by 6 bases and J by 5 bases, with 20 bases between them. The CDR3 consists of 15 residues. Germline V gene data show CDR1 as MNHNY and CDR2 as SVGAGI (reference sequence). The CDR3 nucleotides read TGTGCCAGCAGGGGGGGGGGGACAGTCGTCGACGAGCAGTACTTC. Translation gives CASRGGGTVVDEQYF.

CDR3 sequence: CASSPSQYEQYF. In DNA, the CDR3 is TGTGCCAGCAGTCCTTCGCAGTACGAGCAGTACTTC. The J gene is TRBJ2-7, the V gene TRBV6-5; D gene ambiguous. Trimming pared 5 bases from V and 4 bases from J, leaving 9 bases between. The CDR3 is 12 amino acids. Looked up from germline, CDR1 is MNHEY and CDR2 is SVGAGI.

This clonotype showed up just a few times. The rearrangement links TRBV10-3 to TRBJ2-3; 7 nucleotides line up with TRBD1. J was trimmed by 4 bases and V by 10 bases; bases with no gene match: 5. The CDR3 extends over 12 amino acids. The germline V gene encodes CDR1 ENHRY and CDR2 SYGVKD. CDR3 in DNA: TGTGCCAGCGGAGACAGGGCAGATACGCAGTATTTT. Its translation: CASGDRADTQYF.

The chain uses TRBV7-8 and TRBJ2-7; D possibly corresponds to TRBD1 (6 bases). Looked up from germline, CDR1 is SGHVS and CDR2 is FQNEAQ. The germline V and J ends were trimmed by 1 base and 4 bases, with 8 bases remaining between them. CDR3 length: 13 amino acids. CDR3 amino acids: CASSLDDRYEQYF. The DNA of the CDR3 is TGTGCCAGCAGCTTAGATGACAGGTACGAGCAGTACTTC.

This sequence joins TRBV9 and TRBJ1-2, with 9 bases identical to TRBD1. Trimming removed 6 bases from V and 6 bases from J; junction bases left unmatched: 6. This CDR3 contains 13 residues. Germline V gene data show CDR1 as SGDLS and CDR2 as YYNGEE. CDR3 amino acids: CASTDRGADGYTF. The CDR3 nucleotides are TGTGCCAGCACCGACAGGGGGGCGGATGGCTACACCTTC.